Detailed here is one TCR beta chain. The CDR3 is 16 residues long. The V gene lost 0 bases and the J gene lost 4 bases, with 15 bases spanning the gap. The germline gives CDR1 LGHDT, CDR2 YNNKEL (reference sequence). Seattle's cohort entered during active infection and was followed longitudinally. This entry is derived from a study of blood T cell repertoires in COVID-19. Sequenced by immunoSEQ multiplex PCR; TCRdb stores in-frame clones only, minus some. The sample has roughly 350,000 clones; 87% are singletons. J is TRBJ1-2 and V is TRBV3-1 (or the pseudogene TRBV3-2); D gene unclear. Sequencing was carried out using peripheral blood. The clonotype comes from a woman between 45 and 60 years old with COVID-19, enrolled during active disease. CDR3 sequence (DNA): TGTGCCAGCAGCCAAGAGACAAAGCGGAGGGCCTATGGCTACACCTTC. Translating gives CASSQETKRRAYGYTF.